This is a list of T cell receptor beta chains from one sample in a study. TCRdb passed the 5' RACE reads through MiXCR, listing each CDR3 protein once. The data show 4,500 to 5,500 distinct CDR3 sequences, with roughly a third seen just once and 53% held by the top ten. The sample was memory CD4+ T cells sorted from blood. The receptors were sampled from a female donor with breast cancer. Each CDR3 is given with its conserved first and last residue. A D gene is named only where the DNA matches it firmly. Not every row has a clone size; where given, it reads once, few, many or a size class.

TRBJ1-4,-,-,TRBV6-1,TGTGCCAGCAGTGAAGGGGTGGCTGAAAAACTGTTTTTT,CASSEGVAEKLFF
TRBJ2-1,-,few,TRBV20-1,TGCAGTGCTAGGAAATGCGGAAGGAGTTACAATGAGCAGTTCTTC,CSARKCGRSYNEQFF
TRBJ2-1,-,large,TRBV9,TGTGCCAGCAGCGTAGTAGTACGGGGTTACAATGAGCAGTTCTTC,CASSVVVRGYNEQFF
TRBJ2-1,-,once,TRBV11-3,TGTGCCAGCAGCTTAGGGCTAGCAGGTACAATCGGTGAGCAGTTCTTC,CASSLGLAGTIGEQFF
TRBJ1-5,-,-,TRBV12-3/TRBV12-4,TGTGCCGGCAGTTCCTCCCCTGGCGAGGGCAATCAGCCCCAGCATTTT,CAGSSSPGEGNQPQHF
TRBJ1-6,-,-,TRBV6-1,TGTGCCAGCAGTGAAGTCGGCAGGCATTCACCCCTCCACTTT,CASSEVGRHSPLHF
TRBJ2-1,TRBD2,many,TRBV6-2/TRBV6-3,TGTGCCAGCAGGAGCGGGGGGGCCTCCTACAATGAGCAGTTCTTC,CASRSGGASYNEQFF
TRBJ1-1,TRBD1,medium-sized,TRBV12-3/TRBV12-4,TGTGCCAGCAGTTCCCAGACAGGGTCCACTGAAGCTTTCTTT,CASSSQTGSTEAFF
TRBJ2-7,-,once,TRBV11-2,TGTGCCAGCAGCTTACAACCGGGAAGTAGCGACGAGCAGTACTTC,CASSLQPGSSDEQYF
TRBJ2-5,TRBD2,many,TRBV11-2,TGTGCCAGCAGCTTAAGGGCCCTAGCGGAGGAGACCCAGTACTTC,CASSLRALAEETQYF
TRBJ2-3,TRBD2,-,TRBV24-1,TGTGCCACCAGTGACCCCGGGACTAGCGTTATAGGCACAGATACGCAGTATTTT,CATSDPGTSVIGTDTQYF
TRBJ2-1,-,few,TRBV2,TGTGCCAGCAGACCGGGACACGGTGAGCAGTTCTTC,CASRPGHGEQFF
TRBJ2-3,-,medium-sized,TRBV7-9,TGTGCCAGCAGCTTTCCCACAGATACGCAGTATTTT,CASSFPTDTQYF